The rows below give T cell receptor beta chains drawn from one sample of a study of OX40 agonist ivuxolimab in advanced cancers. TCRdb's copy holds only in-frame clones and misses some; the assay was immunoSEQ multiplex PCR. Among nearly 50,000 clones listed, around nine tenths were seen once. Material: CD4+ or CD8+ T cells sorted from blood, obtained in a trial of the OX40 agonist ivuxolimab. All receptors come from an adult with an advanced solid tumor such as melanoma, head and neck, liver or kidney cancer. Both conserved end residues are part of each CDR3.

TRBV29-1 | CSALRDRGYEQYF
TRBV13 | CASSLATRSGELFF
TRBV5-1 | CASSPSGLAGAKETQYF
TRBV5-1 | CASSLGLAGSRGETQYF
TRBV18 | CASSPRSTAMNTEAFF
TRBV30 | CAWAGPTASTNEKLFF
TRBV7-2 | CASSLDTGSYEQYF
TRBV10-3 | CAISDNGQGHSPLHF
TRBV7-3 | CASSLMRAGGVSGANVLTF
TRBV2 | CASTQGQPYGYTF
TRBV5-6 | CASSWTLTQRNEQFF
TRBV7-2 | CASSGTGVGRGYTF
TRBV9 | CASSAGGGQDNYGYTF
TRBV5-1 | CASSLAVVGETQYF
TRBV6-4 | CASSDPEGTSGSRLFF